The 20 T cell receptor beta chains listed next were all sequenced from one sample in a study of T cells in Graves' hyperthyroidism and ophthalmopathy. Amplification yielded TCR beta CDR3 regions, with RNA transcripts as the source. The primer set for the first-round RT-PCR of the TCR CDR3 was HTBI. TCRdb re-derived calls from the multiplex PCR reads in MiXCR, one entry per CDR3 protein. The sample consists of roughly 500,000 distinct CDR3 sequences, less than 25% of them appearing once. Source material: blood. The receptors stem from a woman aged 25 to 39 with Graves' ophthalmopathy.

At least ten counts were recorded for this clonotype. The chain carries TRBV12-3 or TRBV12-4 and TRBJ2-7; D remains unclear. The ends were cut back, 5 bases at V and 3 bases at J, with 17 bases in the middle. This CDR3 spans 15 amino acids. The CDR3 loop is CASSGWGSSHYEQYF. The CDR3 coding sequence is TGTGCCAGCAGTGGGTGGGGATCCAGCCACTACGAGCAGTACTTC.

The rearrangement links TRBV12-3 or TRBV12-4 to TRBJ2-5, with D tentatively TRBD2 (6 bases). The CDR3 is 15 residues long. V shed 2 bases and J shed 0 bases, with 10 bases lying between them. The DNA of the CDR3 is TGTGCCAGCAGTTTAAATGGACTATACCAAGAGACCCAGTACTTC. It is translated as CASSLNGLYQETQYF.

V and J are TRBV12-3 or TRBV12-4 and TRBJ1-1, with D maybe TRBD1 (5 bases). The V end lost 7 bases, the J end lost 1 base, and 13 bases lay between the germline ends. The CDR3 contains 14 residues. The CDR3 DNA is TGTGCCAGCATCGAGACAGAAGGGAACACTGAAGCTTTCTTT. Translation: CASIETEGNTEAFF.

This clonotype was counted many times. J is TRBJ1-1 and V is TRBV27; no clear D gene. The CDR3 is made up of 14 amino acids. V was pared by 5 bases and J by 0 bases, with 10 bases between. Germline V gene sequence: CDR1 MNHEY, CDR2 SMNVEV (reference sequence). CDR3 amino acids: CASSNGRLNTEAFF. CDR3 nucleotide sequence: TGTGCCAGCAGTAATGGACGGTTGAACACTGAAGCTTTCTTT.

This clonotype was detected many times. The V and J genes are TRBV6-5 and TRBJ1-1; TRBD1 is a possible D gene (6 bases). Trimming pared 4 bases from V and 5 bases from J, leaving 17 bases between. The V gene's germline CDR1 is MNHEY and CDR2 SVGAGI. The CDR3 totals 15 residues. Here the CDR3 DNA reads TGTGCCAGCAGTTCTACACAGGGAATAGGGACTGAAGCTTTCTTT. It specifies CASSSTQGIGTEAFF.

The chain joins TRBV11-2 to TRBJ2-5, with 7 bases identical to TRBD2. Per the germline V gene, CDR1 is SGHAT and CDR2 is FQNNGV. The CDR3 spans 18 residues. The V segment lost 6 bases and the J segment 5 bases; nucleotides outside the gene matches: 21. CDR3 amino acids: CASRGGTIAKGLMETQYF. The CDR3 DNA follows: TGTGCCAGCAGAGGTGGGACTATTGCAAAAGGTTTAATGGAGACCCAGTACTTC.

The CDR3 nucleotides are TGTGCCAGCAGACGGGAGACGGGCTCCTACGAGCAGTACTTC. Its translation: CASRRETGSYEQYF. The J gene is TRBJ2-7, the V gene TRBV6-1; possibly TRBD2 for D (6 bases). The germline V gene has CDR1 MNHNS and CDR2 SASEGT. V lost 6 bases and J 0 bases, leaving 12 bases between the germline ends. CDR3 length equals 14 residues.

This clonotype was detected ten times or more. The chain is built from TRBV12-3 or TRBV12-4 and TRBJ2-7; D perhaps matches TRBD1 (6 bases). V lost 3 bases to trimming and J lost 0 bases, with 12 bases between them. This CDR3 region has 15 residues. This chain's CDR3 is CASSFSDRYSYEQYF. The DNA for the CDR3 is TGTGCCAGCAGTTTTTCCGACAGGTACTCCTACGAGCAGTACTTC.

This clonotype has only a few counts. V is TRBV6-1 and J is TRBJ2-3, with D tentatively TRBD2 (7 bases). The CDR3 is made up of 12 amino acids. The V gene's germline CDR1 is MNHNS and CDR2 SASEGT. Trimming removed 8 bases from V and 4 bases from J, with 10 bases in between. The CDR3 nucleotides are TGTGCCAGCGGGGGGGCTGCAGATACGCAGTATTTT. This translates into CASGGAADTQYF.

In its sample, this clonotype was seen many times. The V and J genes are TRBV27 and TRBJ1-2, with D perhaps TRBD1 (6 bases). Per the germline V gene, CDR1 is MNHEY and CDR2 is SMNVEV (reference sequence). This CDR3 comprises 13 residues. V shed 3 bases and J shed 4 bases, with 9 bases lying between them. CDR3 protein: CASSFQGTYGYTF. CDR3 DNA: TGTGCCAGCAGTTTCCAGGGGACCTATGGCTACACCTTC.

This clonotype has a count of ten or more. The chain carries TRBV28 and TRBJ1-1; tentatively, D is TRBD1 (5 bases). The CDR3 loop spans 17 amino acids. Germline V gene sequence: CDR1 MDHEN, CDR2 SYDVKM. V was shortened by 6 bases and J by 0 bases, with 20 bases between the two germline ends. The CDR3 sequence: CASSTPGPQAMNTEAFF. CDR3 nucleotides: TGTGCCAGCAGCACCCCGGGACCCCAGGCCATGAACACTGAAGCTTTCTTT.

The V call is TRBV6-1, the J call TRBJ1-1, with no clear D. The V gene's germline CDR1 is MNHNS and CDR2 SASEGT. Trimming left V 2 bases short and J 8 bases short, with 15 bases between. This CDR3 has 14 amino acids. The CDR3 nucleotides read TGTGCCAGCAGTGAACAGCCGGGCCGAGGGGAAGCTTTCTTT. Encoded protein: CASSEQPGRGEAFF.

The table lists this clonotype with many counts. This sequence joins TRBV19 and TRBJ1-5, with 8 bases fitting TRBD1. This CDR3 is 15 amino acids long. CDR1 is LNHDA, CDR2 SQIVND, per germline (reference sequence). V trimming: 6 bases; J trimming: 1 base; junction bases outside the gene matches: 5. This CDR3 reads CASSLTGASNQPQHF. In nucleotides, the CDR3 is TGTGCCAGTAGCCTGACAGGGGCCAGCAATCAGCCCCAGCATTTT.

J is TRBJ2-5 and V is TRBV7-2; 14 bases are a match to TRBD2. The J segment lost 7 bases and the V segment lost 6 bases, leaving 7 bases of the junction unmatched. CDR3 length: 15 residues. CDR1 SGHTA and CDR2 FQGNSA come from the germline V gene. The CDR3 DNA reads TGTGCCAGCAGTCCGGGACTAGCGGGGGCGGGGACCCAGTACTTC. It translates to CASSPGLAGAGTQYF.

Many counts were recorded for this clonotype. The chain couples TRBV27 to TRBJ1-2, with D possibly matching TRBD1 (5 bases). With 5 bases removed from V and 4 bases from J, the gap between germline ends came to 14 bases. Germline V gives CDR1 MNHEY, CDR2 SMNVEV (reference sequence). The CDR3 is 14 amino acids. CDR3 amino acids: CASSNRGGSYGYTF. DNA for the CDR3: TGTGCCAGCAGTAACCGCGGGGGGAGCTATGGCTACACCTTC.

This clonotype was recorded a few times. V usage is TRBV20-1 and J usage is TRBJ2-6, with a weak D call TRBD1 (5 bases). With 5 bases removed from V and 0 bases from J, the gap between germline ends came to 14 bases. The V gene's germline CDR1 is DFQATT and CDR2 SNEGSKA (reference sequence). The CDR3 has 16 residues. CDR3 in amino acids: CSAWARVHSGANVLTF. CDR3 bases: TGCAGTGCTTGGGCCAGGGTACACTCTGGGGCCAACGTCCTGACTTTC.

This clonotype has only a few counts. The V and J genes are TRBV5-1 and TRBJ2-2; D call uncertain. Germline values: CDR1 SGHRS, CDR2 YFSETQ. The CDR3 loop spans 16 amino acids. V gave up 1 base and J gave up 4 bases, with 14 bases separating them. The CDR3 bases are TGCGCCAGCAGCTTGCCTTTGGGCCGTGGCACCGGGGAGCTGTTTTTT. It yields the protein CASSLPLGRGTGELFF.

The chain joins TRBV11-1 to TRBJ2-7; either TRBD1 or TRBD2 may supply D (5 bases each). CDR1 is SGHAT and CDR2 is FQDESV in the germline V gene (reference sequence). The CDR3 covers 16 residues. V was clipped by 2 bases and J by 5 bases, with 19 bases between them. The CDR3 coding sequence is TGTGCCAGCAGCTTAAGGGCCACGGGACCCCAGGACGAGCAGTACTTC. Residues: CASSLRATGPQDEQYF.

The genes are TRBV11-2 and TRBJ1-1; TRBD1 matches at 7 bases. CDR1 and CDR2 from the germline V gene are SGHAT and FQNNGV. CDR3 length equals 13 residues. V lost 3 bases, J lost 9 bases, and 7 bases stayed unmatched. CDR3 loop: CASSFTGTAKAFF. CDR3 nucleotide sequence: TGTGCCAGCAGCTTCACCGGGACAGCTAAAGCTTTCTTT.

The chain links TRBV20-1 to TRBJ1-1; D might be TRBD1 (6 bases). V lost 5 bases and J lost 4, with 17 bases in between. There are 14 residues in the CDR3. The germline CDR1 and CDR2 sequences are DFQATT and SNEGSKA (reference sequence). CDR3 DNA sequence: TGCAGTGCTCAGACAGGAGGCGAAATCACTGAAGCTTTCTTT. It encodes CSAQTGGEITEAFF.